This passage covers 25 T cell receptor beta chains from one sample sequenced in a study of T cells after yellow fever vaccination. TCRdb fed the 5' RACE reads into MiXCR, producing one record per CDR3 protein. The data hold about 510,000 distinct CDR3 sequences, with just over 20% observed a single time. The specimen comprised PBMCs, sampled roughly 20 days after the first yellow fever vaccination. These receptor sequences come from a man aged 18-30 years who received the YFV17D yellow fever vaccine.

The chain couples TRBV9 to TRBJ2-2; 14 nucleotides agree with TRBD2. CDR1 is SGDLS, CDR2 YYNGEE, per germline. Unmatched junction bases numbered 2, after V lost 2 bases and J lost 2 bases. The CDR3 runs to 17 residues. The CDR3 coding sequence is TGTGCCAGCAGCGTCGGGACTAGCGGGGGAAACACCGGGGAGCTGTTTTTT. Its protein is CASSVGTSGGNTGELFF.

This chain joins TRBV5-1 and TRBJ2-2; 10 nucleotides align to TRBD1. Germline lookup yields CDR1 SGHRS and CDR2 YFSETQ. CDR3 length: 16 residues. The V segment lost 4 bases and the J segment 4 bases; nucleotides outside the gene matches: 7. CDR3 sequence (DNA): TGCGCCAGCAGCAACCCGGGACAGGGGATCACCGGGGAGCTGTTTTTT. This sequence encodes CASSNPGQGITGELFF.

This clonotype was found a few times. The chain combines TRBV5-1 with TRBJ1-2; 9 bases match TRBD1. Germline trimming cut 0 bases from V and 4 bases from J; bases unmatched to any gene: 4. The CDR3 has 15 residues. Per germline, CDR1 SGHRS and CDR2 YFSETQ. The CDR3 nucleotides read TGCGCCAGCAGCTTGGCGCTGGACAGGGGCTATGGCTACACCTTC. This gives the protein CASSLALDRGYGYTF.

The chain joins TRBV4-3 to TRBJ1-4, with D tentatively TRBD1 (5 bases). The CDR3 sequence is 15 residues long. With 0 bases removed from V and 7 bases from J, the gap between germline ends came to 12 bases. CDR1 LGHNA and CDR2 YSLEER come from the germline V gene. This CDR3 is CASSQDRAGPEKLFF. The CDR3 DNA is TGCGCCAGCAGCCAAGATCGGGCAGGGCCTGAAAAACTGTTTTTT.

CDR3 DNA sequence: TGTGCCAGCTCAATCGCTAGCGGGGAGACCCAGTACTTC. It specifies CASSIASGETQYF. The chain combines TRBV18 with TRBJ2-5; 8 positions agree with TRBD2. The CDR3 extends over 13 amino acids. Trimming took 5 bases from V and 5 from J; bases not matched to a gene: 4. Per germline, CDR1 KGHSH and CDR2 LQKENI. The complete variable domain, with remaining parts taken from reference TRBV18 and TRBJ2-5, reads NAGVMQNPRHLVRRRGQEARLRCSPMKGHSHVYWYRQLPEEGLKFMVYLQKENIIDESGMPKERFSAEFPKEGPSILRIQQVVRGDSAAYFCASSIASGETQYFGPGTRLLVL.

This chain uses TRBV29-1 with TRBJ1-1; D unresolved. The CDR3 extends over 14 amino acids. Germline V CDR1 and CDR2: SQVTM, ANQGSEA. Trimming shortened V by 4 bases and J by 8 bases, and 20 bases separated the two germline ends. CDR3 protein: CSVVRVGGNGEAFF. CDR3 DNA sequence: TGCAGCGTTGTAAGGGTGGGAGGCAATGGGGAAGCTTTCTTT.

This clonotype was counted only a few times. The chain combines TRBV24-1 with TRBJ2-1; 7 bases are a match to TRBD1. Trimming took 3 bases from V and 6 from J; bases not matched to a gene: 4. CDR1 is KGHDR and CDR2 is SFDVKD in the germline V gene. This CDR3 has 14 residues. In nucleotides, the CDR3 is TGTGCCACCAGTGATCCGACAGGGAGCAATGAGCAGTTCTTC. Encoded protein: CATSDPTGSNEQFF.

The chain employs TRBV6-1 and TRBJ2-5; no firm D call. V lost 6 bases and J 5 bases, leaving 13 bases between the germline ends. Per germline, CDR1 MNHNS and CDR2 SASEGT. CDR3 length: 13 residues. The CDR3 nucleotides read TGTGCCAGCAGCACACGAAGCCGGGAGACCCAGTACTTC. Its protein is CASSTRSRETQYF.

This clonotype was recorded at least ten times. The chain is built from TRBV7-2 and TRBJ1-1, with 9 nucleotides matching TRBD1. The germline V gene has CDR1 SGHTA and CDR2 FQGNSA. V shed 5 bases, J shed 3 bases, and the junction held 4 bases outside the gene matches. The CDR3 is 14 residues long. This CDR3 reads CASSNRQGDTEAFF. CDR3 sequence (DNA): TGTGCCAGCAGCAATCGACAGGGGGACACTGAAGCTTTCTTT.

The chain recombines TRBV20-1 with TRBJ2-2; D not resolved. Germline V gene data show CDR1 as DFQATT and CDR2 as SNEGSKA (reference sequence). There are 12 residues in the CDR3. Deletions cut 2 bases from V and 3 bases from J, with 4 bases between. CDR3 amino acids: CSARIYTGELFF. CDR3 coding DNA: TGCAGTGCTAGAATCTACACCGGGGAGCTGTTTTTT.

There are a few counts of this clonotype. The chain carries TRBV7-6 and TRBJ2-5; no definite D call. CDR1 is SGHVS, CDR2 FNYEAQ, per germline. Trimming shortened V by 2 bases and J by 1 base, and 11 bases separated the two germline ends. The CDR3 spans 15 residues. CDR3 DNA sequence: TGTGCCAGCAGCTTACCTCGCGACACCCAAGAGACCCAGTACTTC. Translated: CASSLPRDTQETQYF.

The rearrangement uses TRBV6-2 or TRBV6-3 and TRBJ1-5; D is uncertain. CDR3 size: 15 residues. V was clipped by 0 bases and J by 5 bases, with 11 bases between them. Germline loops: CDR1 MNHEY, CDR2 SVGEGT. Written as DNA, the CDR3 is TGTGCCAGCAGTTACTCGGGAAGTCGGGATCAGCCCCAGCATTTT. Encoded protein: CASSYSGSRDQPQHF.

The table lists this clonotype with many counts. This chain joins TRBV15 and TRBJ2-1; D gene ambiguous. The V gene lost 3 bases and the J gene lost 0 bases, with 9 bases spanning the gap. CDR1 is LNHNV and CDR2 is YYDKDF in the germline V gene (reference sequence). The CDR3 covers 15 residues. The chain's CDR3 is CATSRGKSSYNEQFF. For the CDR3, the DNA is TGTGCCACCAGCAGGGGCAAGAGCTCCTACAATGAGCAGTTCTTC.

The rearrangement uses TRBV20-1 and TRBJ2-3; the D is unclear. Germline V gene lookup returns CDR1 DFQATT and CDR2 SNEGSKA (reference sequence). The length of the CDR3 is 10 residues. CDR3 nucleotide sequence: TGCAGAACCGGACGAGATACGCAGTATTTT. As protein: CRTGRDTQYF.

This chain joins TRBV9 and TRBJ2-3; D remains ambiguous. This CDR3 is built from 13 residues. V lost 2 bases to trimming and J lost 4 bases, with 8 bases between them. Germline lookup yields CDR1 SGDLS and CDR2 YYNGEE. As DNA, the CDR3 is TGTGCCAGCAGCGTTAGGCCGCCAGATACGCAGTATTTT. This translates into CASSVRPPDTQYF.

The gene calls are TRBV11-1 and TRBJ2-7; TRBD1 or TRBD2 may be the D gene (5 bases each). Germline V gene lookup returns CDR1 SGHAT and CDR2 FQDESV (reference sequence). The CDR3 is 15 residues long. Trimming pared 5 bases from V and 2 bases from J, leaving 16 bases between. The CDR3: CASSPGPRGTYEQYF. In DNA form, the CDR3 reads TGTGCCAGCAGCCCCGGGCCGAGGGGAACCTACGAGCAGTACTTC.

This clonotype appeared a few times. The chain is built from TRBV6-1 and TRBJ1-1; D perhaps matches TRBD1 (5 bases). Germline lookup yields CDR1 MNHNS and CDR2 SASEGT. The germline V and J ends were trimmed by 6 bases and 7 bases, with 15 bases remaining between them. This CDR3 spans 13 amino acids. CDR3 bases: TGTGCCAGCAGGTCGAAGGGGCGGCTTGAAGCTTTCTTT. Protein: CASRSKGRLEAFF.

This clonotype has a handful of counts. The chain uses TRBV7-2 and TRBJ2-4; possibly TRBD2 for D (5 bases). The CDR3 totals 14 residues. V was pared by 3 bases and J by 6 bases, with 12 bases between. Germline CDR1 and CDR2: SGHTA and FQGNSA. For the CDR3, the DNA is TGTGCCAGCAGCTTCGGCTCTCGGGGAAACATTCAGTACTTC. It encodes CASSFGSRGNIQYF.

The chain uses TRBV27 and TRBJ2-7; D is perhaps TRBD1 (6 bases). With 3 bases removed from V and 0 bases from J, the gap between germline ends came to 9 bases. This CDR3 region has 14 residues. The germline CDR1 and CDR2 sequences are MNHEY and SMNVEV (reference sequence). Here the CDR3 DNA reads TGTGCCAGCAGTTTTGCACAGGGCTCCTACGAGCAGTACTTC. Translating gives CASSFAQGSYEQYF.

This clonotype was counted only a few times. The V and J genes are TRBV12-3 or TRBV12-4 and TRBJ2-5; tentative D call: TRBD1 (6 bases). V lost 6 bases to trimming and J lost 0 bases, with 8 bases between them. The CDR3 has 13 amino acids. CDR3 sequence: CASRWTDQETQYF. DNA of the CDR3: TGTGCCAGCAGGTGGACAGACCAAGAGACCCAGTACTTC.

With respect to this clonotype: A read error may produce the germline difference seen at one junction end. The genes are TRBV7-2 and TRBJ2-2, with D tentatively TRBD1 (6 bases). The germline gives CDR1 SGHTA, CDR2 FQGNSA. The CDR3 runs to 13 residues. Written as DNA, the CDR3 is TGTGCCTGCAGCTTAGAACAGGGCGGGGAGCTGTTTTTT. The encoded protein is CACSLEQGGELFF.

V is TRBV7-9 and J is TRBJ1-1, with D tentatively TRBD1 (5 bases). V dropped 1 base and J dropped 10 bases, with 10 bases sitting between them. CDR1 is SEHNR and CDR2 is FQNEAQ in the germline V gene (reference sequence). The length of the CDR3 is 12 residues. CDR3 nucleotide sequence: TGTGCCAGCAGCTTAGATTCAGGGCCAGCTTTCTTT. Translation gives CASSLDSGPAFF.

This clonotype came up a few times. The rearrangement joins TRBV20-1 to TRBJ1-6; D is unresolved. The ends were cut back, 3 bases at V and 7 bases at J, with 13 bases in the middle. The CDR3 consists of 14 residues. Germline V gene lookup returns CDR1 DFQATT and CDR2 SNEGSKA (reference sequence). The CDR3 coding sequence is TGCAGTGCTAGGGGAGGGCGTGGAAATTCACCCCTCCACTTT. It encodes CSARGGRGNSPLHF.

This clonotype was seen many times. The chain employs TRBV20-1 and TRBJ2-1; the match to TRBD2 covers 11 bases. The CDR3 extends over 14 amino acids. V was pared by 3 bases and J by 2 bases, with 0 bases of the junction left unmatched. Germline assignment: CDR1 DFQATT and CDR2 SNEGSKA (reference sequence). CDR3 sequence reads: CSARTSGAYNEQFF. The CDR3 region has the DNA TGCAGTGCTAGGACTAGCGGGGCCTACAATGAGCAGTTCTTC.

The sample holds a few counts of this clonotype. In nucleotides, the CDR3 is TGCGCCAGCAGCAAGCTATCGTCTTATGAGGTAACCTTC. It is translated as CASSKLSSYEVTF. The gene calls are TRBV5-1 and TRBJ1-2; no definite D call. The V gene lost 4 bases and the J gene lost 14 bases, with 21 bases spanning the gap. Germline loops: CDR1 SGHRS, CDR2 YFSETQ. The CDR3 is 13 residues long.